The rows below give T cell receptor beta chains drawn from one sample of a study of vaccination effects on CD4 cells after COVID-19. The method was immunoSEQ multiplex PCR; TCRdb's version includes in-frame clones alone and lacks a portion of them. The profile covers fewer than 35,000 clones, with 74% appearing a single time and just under 15% taken by the ten largest. No antigens are known for them. The material was CD4+ T cells from PBMCs cultured without peptide, obtained after COVID-19 vaccination. The receptors originated from a human donor who received a COVID-19 vaccine. The CDR3 runs from the conserved cysteine through the conserved F or W. The D gene is left open where the match is weak. Where a row states a size, it is once, few, many or the class of an expanded clone; other rows omit it.

d_call: TRBD1
v_call: TRBV5-8
clone_size: once
j_call: TRBJ1-4
cdr3_nt: TGTGCCAGCAGCTTCCTCCGGGACAGGGACGAAAAACTGTTTTTT
cdr3_aa: CASSFLRDRDEKLFF

d_call: -
v_call: TRBV5-6
clone_size: -
j_call: TRBJ2-2
cdr3_nt: TGTGCCAGCAGCTTGGGACTGCCTGCGGGGGAGCTGTTTTTT
cdr3_aa: CASSLGLPAGELFF

d_call: -
v_call: TRBV24-1
clone_size: -
j_call: TRBJ2-3
cdr3_nt: TGTGCCACCAGTGACTCAGGGGCCACAGATACGCAGTATTTT
cdr3_aa: CATSDSGATDTQYF

d_call: -
v_call: TRBV5-5
clone_size: -
j_call: TRBJ2-1
cdr3_nt: TGTGCCAGCAGCTTAAGGTACTACGGACAGCGCAGCAATGAGCAGTTCTTC
cdr3_aa: CASSLRYYGQRSNEQFF

d_call: TRBD1
v_call: TRBV9
clone_size: -
j_call: TRBJ2-2
cdr3_nt: TGTGCCAGCTCCAGGGGGCTTAACACCGGGGAGCTGTTTTTT
cdr3_aa: CASSRGLNTGELFF

d_call: -
v_call: TRBV6-1
clone_size: -
j_call: TRBJ1-4
cdr3_nt: TGTGCCAGCAGTGAACAGGCGGGCGAAAAACTGTTTTTT
cdr3_aa: CASSEQAGEKLFF

d_call: TRBD1
v_call: TRBV27
clone_size: -
j_call: TRBJ1-5
cdr3_nt: TGTGCCAGCAGTTTGGGACAGGAGATTTATAGCAATCAGCCCCAGCATTTT
cdr3_aa: CASSLGQEIYSNQPQHF

d_call: -
v_call: TRBV5-1
clone_size: few
j_call: TRBJ1-4
cdr3_nt: TGCGCCAGCAGCTTAGGGACACTCGCAACTAATGAAAAACTGTTTTTT
cdr3_aa: CASSLGTLATNEKLFF

d_call: -
v_call: TRBV20-1
clone_size: -
j_call: TRBJ2-1
cdr3_nt: TGCAGTGCTAGTTACGGGGCAAATGAGCAGTTCTTC
cdr3_aa: CSASYGANEQFF

d_call: TRBD2
v_call: TRBV5-5
clone_size: -
j_call: TRBJ2-1
cdr3_nt: TGTGCCAGCAGCTTTGCGCTAGCGGGGGGAAGTGAGCAGTTCTTC
cdr3_aa: CASSFALAGGSEQFF

d_call: -
v_call: TRBV2
clone_size: once
j_call: TRBJ1-1
cdr3_nt: TGTGCCAGCGGTCGAAATCCCATGAACACTGAAGCTTTCTTT
cdr3_aa: CASGRNPMNTEAFF

d_call: TRBD1
v_call: TRBV3-1/TRBV3-2
clone_size: once
j_call: TRBJ2-7
cdr3_nt: TGTGCCAGCAGCCCGGGACAGGCGAGGCAGCAGTACTTC
cdr3_aa: CASSPGQARQQYF

d_call: -
v_call: TRBV5-1
clone_size: -
j_call: TRBJ2-5
cdr3_nt: TGCGCCAGCCACGAGGGCACCGCAGAGACCCAGTACTTC
cdr3_aa: CASHEGTAETQYF

d_call: TRBD2
v_call: TRBV7-2
clone_size: -
j_call: TRBJ2-3
cdr3_nt: TGTGCCAGCAGCCCGGGACTAGCGGGGGCAGATACGCAGTATTTT
cdr3_aa: CASSPGLAGADTQYF

d_call: TRBD1
v_call: TRBV6-2/TRBV6-3
clone_size: once
j_call: TRBJ1-5
cdr3_nt: TGTGCCAGCAGTTATGGAGGGGGCGGTCAGCCCCAGCATTTT
cdr3_aa: CASSYGGGGQPQHF

d_call: -
v_call: TRBV11-3
clone_size: -
j_call: TRBJ1-3
cdr3_nt: TGTGCCAGCAGCCGAGACAACTCTGGAAACACCATATATTTT
cdr3_aa: CASSRDNSGNTIYF

d_call: -
v_call: TRBV11-2
clone_size: -
j_call: TRBJ2-7
cdr3_nt: TGTGCCAGCAGCTTAGATCCCTCGCCGATATCCGAGCAGTACTTC
cdr3_aa: CASSLDPSPISEQYF

d_call: TRBD1
v_call: TRBV25-1
clone_size: few
j_call: TRBJ1-5
cdr3_nt: TGTGCCAGCAGTGGGGACAGGGGTCCCGGCAATCAGCCCCAGCATTTT
cdr3_aa: CASSGDRGPGNQPQHF

d_call: -
v_call: TRBV29-1
clone_size: -
j_call: TRBJ2-1
cdr3_nt: TGCAGCGCCCTCACACAGTACAATGAGCAGTTCTTC
cdr3_aa: CSALTQYNEQFF

d_call: -
v_call: TRBV6-1
clone_size: few
j_call: TRBJ2-7
cdr3_nt: TGTGCCAGCAGTGATACCGTAGCGATCTTC
cdr3_aa: CASSDTVAIF

d_call: -
v_call: TRBV7-9
clone_size: few
j_call: TRBJ1-1
cdr3_nt: TGTGCCAGCAGCTTTGACAGGTCCGCGTGGGCTTTCTTT
cdr3_aa: CASSFDRSAWAFF

d_call: -
v_call: TRBV27
clone_size: -
j_call: TRBJ1-1
cdr3_nt: TGTGCCAGCAGTTTCAGATCGAACACTGAAGCTTTCTTT
cdr3_aa: CASSFRSNTEAFF

d_call: -
v_call: TRBV20-1
clone_size: -
j_call: TRBJ2-5
cdr3_nt: TGCAGTGCTTGGGCGCCGGAGACCCAGTACTTC
cdr3_aa: CSAWAPETQYF